The 25 T cell receptor beta chains below were found in one sample sequenced in a study of blood T cell repertoires in COVID-19 (dated by TCRdb to the early 2020s). Libraries were constructed by the immunoSEQ multiplex PCR assay. In its TCRdb copy, this immuneACCESS table keeps in-frame sequences only and misses some clones. Where compared with another copy, unresolved V genes explain less than half of these, and the others have no known cause. The sample yields a few hundred thousand clones; 75% to 90% were counted once. The ten largest clones take up approximately 3.6% of the sample. Input material: peripheral blood. All receptors come from a woman aged 18-29 years with acute or convalescent COVID-19.

The rearrangement uses TRBV29-1 and TRBJ2-7; TRBD2 matches 9 bases. This CDR3 comprises 13 residues. The germline gives CDR1 SQVTM, CDR2 ANQGSEA. Trimming at V came to 7 bases and at J to 4 bases, leaving 8 bases not matched to a gene. CDR3 DNA: TGCAGCGCGAGCGGGACTAGCATTTACGAGCAGTACTTC. Translated, it gives CSASGTSIYEQYF.

The rearrangement joins TRBV5-1 to TRBJ2-7, with D possibly TRBD1 on 6 matching bases. The CDR3 totals 14 residues. Germline CDR1 and CDR2: SGHRS and YFSETQ. The V end lost 5 bases, the J end lost 7 bases, and 19 bases lay between the germline ends. CDR3 sequence: CASRRLTNQGEQYF. In DNA form, the CDR3 reads TGCGCCAGCAGGCGTCTTACGAATCAGGGGGAGCAGTACTTC.

This chain connects TRBV10-3 to TRBJ1-1; TRBD1 is a possible D gene (6 bases). V was cut by 10 bases and J by 1 base, with 13 bases left in between. CDR3 size: 13 residues. CDR1 ENHRY and CDR2 SYGVKD come from the germline V gene. The CDR3, as DNA: TGTGCCACCCGGGACACGCCGAACACTGAAGCTTTCTTT. Amino acid sequence: CATRDTPNTEAFF.

The genes are TRBV25-1 and TRBJ1-6, with a possible D match to TRBD1 (5 bases). Looked up from germline, CDR1 is MGHDK and CDR2 is SYGVNS. Trimming stripped 6 bases from V and 9 bases from J, with 21 bases between. This CDR3 comprises 16 residues. CDR3 region: CASSATTGGTSSPLHF. The CDR3 nucleotides read TGTGCCAGCAGCGCCACGACGGGAGGGACTAGTTCACCCCTCCACTTT.

The chain links TRBV7-3 to TRBJ1-2; 9 nucleotides match TRBD1. This CDR3 is built from 15 residues. The V and J ends lost 4 bases and 7 bases, in that order; junction bases with no gene match: 10. Looked up from germline, CDR1 is SGHTA and CDR2 is FQGTGA. DNA of the CDR3: TGTGCCAGCAGCTCTCTTACAGGGGGCGACGGTGGCTACACCTTC. This codes for CASSSLTGGDGGYTF.

V is TRBV4-1 and J is TRBJ1-1; a weak D match, TRBD1 (5 bases). Looked up from germline, CDR1 is MGHRA and CDR2 is YSYEKL. The CDR3 is 13 residues long. V was clipped by 6 bases and J by 6 bases, with 14 bases between them. The CDR3 coding sequence is TGCGCCAGCAGGGTCGGGGGGAAGGCTGAAGCTTTCTTT. Translation: CASRVGGKAEAFF.

This sequence joins TRBV7-6 and TRBJ1-1, with D possibly matching TRBD1 (6 bases). This CDR3 is 13 amino acids long. Looked up from germline, CDR1 is SGHVS and CDR2 is FNYEAQ. V lost 5 bases, J lost 2 bases, and 9 bases lay in between. The chain's CDR3 is CASSQGQNTEAFF. DNA for the CDR3: TGTGCCAGCAGCCAGGGACAAAACACTGAAGCTTTCTTT.

The chain recombines TRBV5-1 with TRBJ2-5; 9 positions agree with TRBD1. The ends lost 3 bases at V and 5 bases at J; junction bases unmatched: 5. CDR3 size: 14 residues. CDR1 is SGHRS and CDR2 is YFSETQ in the germline V gene. CDR3 in DNA: TGCGCCAGCAGCTGGGACAGGGCAGGGGAGACCCAGTACTTC. It translates to CASSWDRAGETQYF.

V usage is TRBV7-9 and J usage is TRBJ2-7; 9 positions match TRBD1. The CDR3 is 15 residues long. J lost 4 bases, V lost 0 bases, and 4 bases had no gene match. The germline CDR1 and CDR2 sequences are SEHNR and FQNEAQ (reference sequence). The CDR3 nucleotides are TGTGCCAGCAGCTTAGCGGGACAGGGAGCGTACGAGCAGTACTTC. It encodes CASSLAGQGAYEQYF. Filled out from reference TRBV7-9 and TRBJ2-7, the complete variable domain reads DTGVSQNPRHKITKRGQNVTFRCDPISEHNRLYWYRQTLGQGPEFLTYFQNEAQLEKSRLLSDRFSAERPKGSFSTLEIQRTEQGDSAMYLCASSLAGQGAYEQYFGPGTRLTVT.

This clone appeared once. The chain carries TRBV14 and TRBJ2-5; D perhaps matches TRBD2 (6 bases). Germline V gene lookup returns CDR1 SGHDN and CDR2 FVKESK. The CDR3 is 13 amino acids. Trimming removed 5 bases at V and 0 bases at J, with 7 bases between. Here the CDR3 DNA reads TGTGCCAGCAGCTCGGGGGACCAAGAGACCCAGTACTTC. This sequence encodes CASSSGDQETQYF.

This clone showed up just once. This chain connects TRBV5-8 to TRBJ1-2, with D possibly being TRBD1 (5 bases). The CDR3 is 15 amino acids. Trimming took 1 base from V and 4 from J, leaving 14 bases between them. The V gene's germline CDR1 is SGHTS and CDR2 YDEGEE. The CDR3 loop is CASSLTRDSRYGYTF. The DNA of the CDR3 is TGTGCCAGCAGCTTGACCCGGGACTCTCGCTATGGCTACACCTTC.

This rearrangement joins TRBV19 to TRBJ2-1; 8 bases are shared with TRBD2. CDR3 length equals 15 residues. CDR1 is LNHDA and CDR2 is SQIVND in the germline V gene (reference sequence). V trimming: 0 bases; J trimming: 4 bases; junction bases outside the gene matches: 2. This chain's CDR3 is CASSIEAGAYNEQFF. Here the CDR3 DNA reads TGTGCCAGTAGTATAGAAGCGGGAGCATACAATGAGCAGTTCTTC. The whole variable domain, filled in from reference TRBV19 and TRBJ2-1, reads DGGITQSPKYLFRKEGQNVTLSCEQNLNHDAMYWYRQDPGQGLRLIYYSQIVNDFQKGDIAEGYSVSREKKESFPLTVTSAQKNPTAFYLCASSIEAGAYNEQFFGPGTRLTVL.

The J gene is TRBJ1-1, the V gene TRBV30; D is perhaps TRBD1 (5 bases). The CDR3 runs 13 residues. V shed 8 bases and J shed 5 bases, with 18 bases lying between them. Germline assignment: CDR1 GTSNPN and CDR2 SVGIG (reference sequence). CDR3 coding DNA: TGTGCCAGTATGCGAAGGGGAGGGACTGAAGCTTTCTTT. It encodes CASMRRGGTEAFF.

This clone was observed a handful of times. This chain links TRBV6-5 with TRBJ2-3; the match to TRBD1 covers 8 bases. Trimming removed 4 bases from V and 3 bases from J; junction bases left unmatched: 9. The CDR3 runs to 16 residues. Germline CDR1 is MNHEY and CDR2 is SVGAGI. The CDR3 loop reads CASSSRDRRPTDTQYF. The CDR3 DNA follows: TGTGCCAGCAGTTCTCGGGACAGGCGGCCGACAGATACGCAGTATTTT.

This clone was recorded once. V is TRBV28 and J is TRBJ2-6; D gene uncertain. Germline V CDR1 and CDR2: MDHEN, SYDVKM. Trimming took 2 bases from V and 0 from J, leaving 11 bases between them. The length of the CDR3 is 17 residues. CDR3 nucleotide sequence: TGTGCCAGCAGTTTAAACAACGGAGTCTCTGGGGCCAACGTCCTGACTTTC. This sequence encodes CASSLNNGVSGANVLTF.

The chain uses TRBV9 and TRBJ2-7; weak D call: TRBD2 (6 bases). Germline V CDR1 and CDR2: SGDLS, YYNGEE. V lost 3 bases and J 7 bases, leaving 14 bases between the germline ends. The CDR3 runs 13 residues. Written as DNA, the CDR3 is TGTGCCAGCAGCGGAGGAGGGCTAGGAGAGCAGTACTTC. Translation: CASSGGGLGEQYF.

The V call is TRBV5-1, the J call TRBJ2-7; possibly TRBD1 for D (6 bases). Per germline, CDR1 SGHRS and CDR2 YFSETQ. Trimming took off 0 bases at V and 3 bases at J, with 7 bases between the two ends. The CDR3 has 13 amino acids. As DNA, the CDR3 is TGCGCCAGCAGCTTGGAGGGGGTCTACGAGCAGTACTTC. The encoded protein is CASSLEGVYEQYF.

V is TRBV12-5 and J is TRBJ1-5; 12 bases line up with TRBD1. Germline V gene data show CDR1 as LGHNT and CDR2 as FRNRAP. The junction had 9 bases not matched to a gene; V was cut back by 5 bases and J by 7 bases. This CDR3 has 16 amino acids. As DNA, the CDR3 is TGTGCTAGTGGTCCCGGAGGGACAGGGGGCGGACAGCCCCAGCATTTT. Translating gives CASGPGGTGGGQPQHF.

This sequence joins TRBV19 and TRBJ1-6; D call uncertain. Germline V gene sequence: CDR1 LNHDA, CDR2 SQIVND (reference sequence). CDR3 length: 16 residues. Trimming took off 4 bases at V and 4 bases at J, with 14 bases between the two ends. The CDR3 DNA sequence: TGTGCCAGTAGTAATTGGGAAGAGGGATATAATTCACCCCTCCACTTT. Its translation is CASSNWEEGYNSPLHF.

The V and J genes are TRBV2 and TRBJ1-5; D possibly corresponds to TRBD1 (5 bases). V was shortened by 6 bases and J by 0 bases, with 12 bases between the two germline ends. In germline, CDR1 is SNHLY, CDR2 FYNNEI. This CDR3 has 15 amino acids. The CDR3 DNA reads TGTGCCAGCAGAGCTGACAGATATAGCAATCAGCCCCAGCATTTT. Its protein product is CASRADRYSNQPQHF.

The chain is built from TRBV12-5 and TRBJ1-5, with D possibly being TRBD1 (6 bases). The CDR3 has 13 residues. CDR1 and CDR2 from the germline V gene are LGHNT and FRNRAP. Trimming took off 4 bases at V and 5 bases at J, with 9 bases between the two ends. CDR3 nucleotide sequence: TGTGCTAGTGGTTCGGACAGATATCAGCCCCAGCATTTT. Translating it yields CASGSDRYQPQHF.

V gene TRBV28 combines with J gene TRBJ1-6; tentative D call: TRBD1 (5 bases). This CDR3 has 14 amino acids. The V gene's germline CDR1 is MDHEN and CDR2 SYDVKM. V was cut by 3 bases and J by 10 bases, with 13 bases left in between. The CDR3 region has the DNA TGTGCCAGCAGTTTCGGGGGTTCGGAGTCACCCCTCCACTTT. It encodes CASSFGGSESPLHF.

The table lists this clone with a count of one. J is TRBJ1-1 and V is TRBV19, with D perhaps matching TRBD1 (5 bases). The CDR3 totals 14 residues. V was clipped by 2 bases and J by 5 bases, with 12 bases between them. Germline CDR1 LNHDA, CDR2 SQIVND (reference sequence). DNA for the CDR3: TGTGCCAGTAGTATACCAGGGTCGTCGACTGAAGCTTTCTTT. This encodes CASSIPGSSTEAFF.

This chain uses TRBV5-4 with TRBJ1-1; weak D call: TRBD1 (6 bases). The V gene lost 4 bases and the J gene lost 0 bases, with 13 bases spanning the gap. Germline V gives CDR1 SGHNT, CDR2 YYREEE (reference sequence). CDR3 size: 15 residues. This CDR3 is CASSIGGPMNTEAFF. CDR3 in DNA: TGTGCCAGCAGCATAGGGGGTCCTATGAACACTGAAGCTTTCTTT.

This chain connects TRBV6-1 to TRBJ1-1; D ambiguous. Trimming took off 3 bases at V and 10 bases at J, with 18 bases between the two ends. Germline CDR1 and CDR2: MNHNS and SASEGT. This CDR3 region has 14 residues. DNA of the CDR3: TGTGCCAGCAGTGATGACGAGGAGAGTAAGGTAGCTTTCTTT. Residues: CASSDDEESKVAFF.